The 7 T cell receptor beta chains below all came from one sample that was sequenced in a study of T cell changes during pregnancy in multiple sclerosis. TCRdb's table, derived via immunoSEQ multiplex PCR, lists solely in-frame clones and lacks some. The top ten hold over 3.5% of the sample, which has about 68,000 clones, roughly 92% seen once. Material: peripheral blood, obtained after pregnancy. These receptors were collected from a female donor in good health, enrolled as a control in a pregnancy study.

The chain recombines TRBV5-1 with TRBJ2-7; D gene unclear. The CDR3 contains 14 residues. Germline assignment: CDR1 SGHRS and CDR2 YFSETQ. Trimming removed 0 bases at V and 0 bases at J, with 7 bases between. The CDR3 protein is CASSLVASSYEQYF. In nucleotides, the CDR3 is TGCGCCAGCAGCTTGGTAGCTTCCTCCTACGAGCAGTACTTC.

J is TRBJ2-1 and V is TRBV7-3, with D unresolved. The CDR3 contains 10 residues. The V end lost 11 bases, the J end lost 6 bases, and 8 bases lay between the germline ends. Germline assignment: CDR1 SGHTA and CDR2 FQGTGA. CDR3 sequence: CAGLRNEQFF. The CDR3 DNA follows: TGTGCCGGTTTGCGCAATGAGCAGTTCTTC. The full variable domain, in which reference TRBV7-3 and TRBJ2-1 provide the parts outside the CDR3, is GAGVSQTPSNKVTEKGKYVELRCDPISGHTALYWYRQSLGQGPEFLIYFQGTGAADDSGLPNDRFFAVRPEGSVSTLKIQRTERGDSAVYLCAGLRNEQFFGPGTRLTVL.

The V gene is TRBV4-3, the J gene TRBJ2-7; 7 bases map to TRBD2. The length of the CDR3 is 15 residues. Looked up from germline, CDR1 is LGHNA and CDR2 is YSLEER. The J segment lost 3 bases and the V segment lost 6 bases, leaving 11 bases of the junction unmatched. Here the CDR3 DNA reads TGCGCCAGCAGAGAGAATCTAGCGGAAGGCTACGAGCAGTACTTC. Translation gives CASRENLAEGYEQYF.

The chain employs TRBV4-3 and TRBJ2-1; maybe TRBD2 (6 bases). The germline gives CDR1 LGHNA, CDR2 YSLEER. The CDR3 runs to 15 residues. V lost 4 bases and J 9 bases, leaving 19 bases between the germline ends. The CDR3 spells CASSRDRWGVGEQFF. DNA for the CDR3: TGCGCCAGCAGCCGAGACAGATGGGGGGTTGGTGAGCAGTTCTTC.

CDR3 in amino acids: CASSLAGTGIYEQYF. As DNA, the CDR3 is TGCGCCAGCAGCCTTGCCGGGACAGGGATATACGAGCAGTACTTC. The chain employs TRBV5-1 and TRBJ2-7, with 9 positions matching TRBD1. This CDR3 spans 15 amino acids. From germline, CDR1 is SGHRS and CDR2 YFSETQ. Germline trimming cut 4 bases from V and 4 bases from J; bases unmatched to any gene: 9.

The chain combines TRBV9 with TRBJ1-1, with 7 bases fitting TRBD1. This CDR3 comprises 14 residues. J was trimmed by 1 base and V by 4 bases; bases with no gene match: 4. Looked up from germline, CDR1 is SGDLS and CDR2 is YYNGEE. CDR3: CASSLRGWNTEAFF. As DNA, the CDR3 is TGTGCCAGCAGCCTCAGGGGGTGGAACACTGAAGCTTTCTTT.

This clone has only a few counts. The V gene is TRBV7-9, the J gene TRBJ1-1, with 9 bases aligning to TRBD1. Germline loops: CDR1 SEHNR, CDR2 FQNEAQ (reference sequence). J lost 5 bases, V lost 5 bases, and 6 bases had no gene match. The CDR3 is 14 residues long. In DNA form, the CDR3 reads TGTGCCAGCAGCACCAAACAGGGGGCGACTGAAGCTTTCTTT. Translation gives CASSTKQGATEAFF.